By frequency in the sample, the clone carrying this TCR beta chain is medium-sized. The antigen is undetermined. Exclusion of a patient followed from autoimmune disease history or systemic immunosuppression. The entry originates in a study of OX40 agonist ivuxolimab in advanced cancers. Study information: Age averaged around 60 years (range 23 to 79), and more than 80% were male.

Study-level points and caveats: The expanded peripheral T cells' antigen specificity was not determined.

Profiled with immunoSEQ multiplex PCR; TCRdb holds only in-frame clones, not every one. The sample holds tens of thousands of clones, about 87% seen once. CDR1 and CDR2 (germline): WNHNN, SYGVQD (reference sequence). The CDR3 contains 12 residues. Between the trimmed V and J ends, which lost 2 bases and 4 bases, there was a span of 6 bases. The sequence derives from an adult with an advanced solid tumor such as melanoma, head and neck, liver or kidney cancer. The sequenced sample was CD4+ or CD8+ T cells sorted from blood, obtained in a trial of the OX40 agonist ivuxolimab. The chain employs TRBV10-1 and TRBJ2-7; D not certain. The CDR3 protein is CASSEAVYEQYF. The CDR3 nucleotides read TGCGCCAGCAGTGAGGCCGTATACGAGCAGTACTTC.